The next 5 T cell receptor beta chains were all read from a single sample in a study of CD8 T cells in Susac syndrome. Reverse transcription of 0.5 to 1 ug RNA used random hexamers. TCRdb processed the immunoSEQ multiplex PCR reads anew with MiXCR; each CDR3 protein has one entry. The data contain 110,000 or so distinct CDR3 sequences, around 92% of them seen just once; the ten biggest clones take up 0.093%. Source material: CD4+ T cells from PBMCs. All receptors derive from a human donor with multiple sclerosis.

The chain combines TRBV4-3 with TRBJ1-5; the D is unclear. The V gene lost 0 bases and the J gene lost 9 bases, with 9 bases spanning the gap. Germline V CDR1 and CDR2: LGHNA, YSLEER. This CDR3 spans 13 amino acids. The CDR3 nucleotides read TGCGCCAGCAGCCAAGATCTATTGGGGCCCCAGCATTTT. It yields the protein CASSQDLLGPQHF.

V gene TRBV2 combines with J gene TRBJ1-6, with D possibly TRBD1 on 6 matching bases. Germline CDR1 SNHLY, CDR2 FYNNEI. Trimming stripped 6 bases from V and 7 bases from J, with 10 bases between. This CDR3 has 13 residues. Here the CDR3 reads CASRGAGNSPLHF. In DNA, the CDR3 is TGTGCCAGCAGGGGGGCAGGGAATTCACCCCTCCACTTT.

The chain is built from TRBV14 and TRBJ1-4; D ambiguous. Trimming took 0 bases from V and 7 from J, leaving 15 bases between them. CDR1 SGHDN and CDR2 FVKESK come from the germline V gene. The CDR3 consists of 16 residues. CDR3 in amino acids: CASSQDPATPGEKLFF. The CDR3 DNA follows: TGTGCCAGCAGCCAAGATCCAGCTACGCCGGGTGAAAAACTGTTTTTT.

V and J are TRBV6-2 or TRBV6-3 and TRBJ1-2; D may be TRBD1 (5 bases). The germline gives CDR1 MNHEY, CDR2 SVGEGT. The CDR3 covers 14 residues. V was cut by 0 bases and J by 2 bases, with 7 bases left in between. CDR3 coding DNA: TGTGCCAGCAGTTACTCGTGGGGGAACTATGGCTACACCTTC. The encoded protein is CASSYSWGNYGYTF.

V is TRBV30 and J is TRBJ1-3, with D possibly matching TRBD1 (6 bases). V lost 3 bases and J lost 0, with 9 bases in between. Germline loops: CDR1 GTSNPN, CDR2 SVGIG (reference sequence). This CDR3 is 14 amino acids long. CDR3 protein: CAWRGAASGNTIYF. CDR3 nucleotides: TGTGCCTGGAGGGGGGCAGCCTCTGGAAACACCATATATTTT.